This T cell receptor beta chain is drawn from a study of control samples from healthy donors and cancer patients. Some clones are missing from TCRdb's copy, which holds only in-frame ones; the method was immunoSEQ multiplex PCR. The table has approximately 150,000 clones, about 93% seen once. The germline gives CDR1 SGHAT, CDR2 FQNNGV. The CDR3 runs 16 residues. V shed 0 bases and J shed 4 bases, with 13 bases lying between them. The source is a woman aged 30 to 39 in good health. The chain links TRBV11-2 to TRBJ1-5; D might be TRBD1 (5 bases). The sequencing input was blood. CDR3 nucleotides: TGTGCCAGCAGCTTAGATATAGGACGGGGGAATCAGCCCCAGCATTTT. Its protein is CASSLDIGRGNQPQHF.